A single sample gave rise to the 9 T cell receptor beta chains below, sequenced in a study of blood T cell repertoires in COVID-19. Using immunoSEQ multiplex PCR, the repertoire was profiled, and TCRdb retains in-frame clones only, with some absent. The profile covers 200,000 to 250,000 clones, with roughly 83% appearing a single time and less than 7.5% taken by the ten largest. The sequenced sample was peripheral blood. These receptor sequences come from a woman between 50 and 59 years old with acute or convalescent COVID-19.

This clone turned up a few times. V usage is TRBV4-2 and J usage is TRBJ1-6; TRBD1 is a possible D gene (5 bases). This CDR3 region has 16 residues. Germline V CDR1 and CDR2: LGHNA, YNFKEQ. V lost 1 base to trimming and J lost 5 bases, with 12 bases between them. CDR3 in amino acids: CASSQGTSTDNSPLHF. CDR3 DNA: TGTGCCAGCAGCCAAGGGACGTCGACAGATAATTCACCCCTCCACTTT.

V usage is TRBV21-1 and J usage is TRBJ1-1. TRBV21-1 is a known pseudogene. The CDR3 extends over 16 amino acids. The CDR3 sequence: CASSTPSGAMNTEAFF. CDR3 nucleotide sequence: TGTGCCAGCAGCACGCCAAGCGGTGCGATGAACACTGAAGCTTTCTTT.

V and J are TRBV4-1 and TRBJ1-5; weak D call: TRBD1 (6 bases). V lost 1 base and J 4 bases, leaving 11 bases between the germline ends. From germline, CDR1 is MGHRA and CDR2 YSYEKL. The CDR3 is 15 residues long. DNA for the CDR3: TGCGCCAGCAGCCAAGGACAGGAACCTAATCAGCCCCAGCATTTT. Protein: CASSQGQEPNQPQHF.

The chain combines TRBV28 with TRBJ2-5, with a possible D match to TRBD2 (6 bases). Between the trimmed V and J ends, which lost 0 bases and 5 bases, there was a span of 34 bases. Germline CDR1 is MDHEN and CDR2 is SYDVKM. The CDR3 loop spans 22 amino acids. CDR3 residues: CASSLWEGALSLEGPERETQYF. The CDR3 DNA sequence: TGTGCCAGCAGTTTATGGGAGGGTGCTCTCTCTCTTGAGGGCCCTGAAAGGGAGACCCAGTACTTC.

This clone came up a few times. The chain uses TRBV5-1 and TRBJ1-1; 7 nucleotides agree with TRBD1. Trimming at V came to 4 bases and at J to 4 bases, leaving 7 bases not matched to a gene. Germline V gene data show CDR1 as SGHRS and CDR2 as YFSETQ. This CDR3 has 14 amino acids. The CDR3 region is CASSGGTVGTEAFF. In DNA form, the CDR3 reads TGCGCCAGCAGCGGGGGGACAGTTGGCACTGAAGCTTTCTTT.

This chain connects TRBV6-4 to TRBJ2-3; possibly TRBD2 for D (7 bases). Trimming removed 3 bases at V and 0 bases at J, with 13 bases between. The CDR3 sequence is 16 residues long. Per the germline V gene, CDR1 is MRHNA and CDR2 is SNTAGT. The DNA of the CDR3 is TGTGCCAGCAGTGAAGAGGGGGGGTTTAGCACAGATACGCAGTATTTT. It is translated as CASSEEGGFSTDTQYF.

Note on this clone: An end of the junction differs from the germline gene, which may be a read error. The chain carries TRBV25-1 and TRBJ2-3, with TRBD1 identical over 8 bases. There are 18 residues in the CDR3. The germline V gene has CDR1 MGHDK and CDR2 SYGVNS. Here the CDR3 DNA reads TGTGCCAGCAATGAAACCCTCGGACAGGGCGTTTCCACAGATACGCAGTATTTT. Protein product: CASNETLGQGVSTDTQYF.

The chain carries TRBV7-9 and TRBJ1-2; 10 bases align to TRBD1. Germline CDR1 SEHNR, CDR2 FQNEAQ (reference sequence). Unmatched junction bases numbered 9, after V lost 5 bases and J lost 9 bases. The CDR3 covers 14 residues. CDR3 residues: CASSESGTGDSYTF. In DNA form, the CDR3 reads TGTGCCAGCAGCGAATCCGGGACAGGGGATAGCTACACCTTC.

The table lists this clone with a few counts. The chain links TRBV7-8 to TRBJ1-2, with 7 bases fitting TRBD1. V lost 2 bases and J lost 4; bases outside the gene matches: 7. CDR3 size: 15 residues. From germline, CDR1 is SGHVS and CDR2 FQNEAQ. CDR3 DNA: TGTGCCAGCAGCTTACGTGAGACAGGGATCTATGGCTACACCTTC. Encoded protein: CASSLRETGIYGYTF.